This T cell receptor beta chain stems from a study of blood T cell repertoires in COVID-19. Background on the study: Donors in the United States, Italy and Spain gave samples during acute or convalescent COVID-19. The cDNA or gDNA used as material had been derived from T cells, B-cell-depleted T cells, or PBMCs.

Source study methods: Cell counts per sample came from amplifying reference gene primers. The repertoire was sequenced with immunoSEQ multiplex PCR; TCRdb's copy has only in-frame clones and lacks some. The V and J calls and clone size were taken over from that table, and D and trimming were inferred from the DNA. The sample carries 150,000 to 200,000 clones, about 88% recorded once. Trimming took 4 bases from V and 2 from J, leaving 18 bases between them. Germline V CDR1 and CDR2: MNHNS, SASEGT. The CDR3 totals 17 residues. The receptor was derived from a man between 35 and 55 years old with active or convalescent COVID-19. The sequenced sample consisted of peripheral blood. V is TRBV6-1 and J is TRBJ1-5, with D hard to call. For the CDR3, the DNA is TGTGCCAGCAGTGTCATGACGGTGGAGAAGGGCAATCAGCCCCAGCATTTT. Protein product: CASSVMTVEKGNQPQHF.